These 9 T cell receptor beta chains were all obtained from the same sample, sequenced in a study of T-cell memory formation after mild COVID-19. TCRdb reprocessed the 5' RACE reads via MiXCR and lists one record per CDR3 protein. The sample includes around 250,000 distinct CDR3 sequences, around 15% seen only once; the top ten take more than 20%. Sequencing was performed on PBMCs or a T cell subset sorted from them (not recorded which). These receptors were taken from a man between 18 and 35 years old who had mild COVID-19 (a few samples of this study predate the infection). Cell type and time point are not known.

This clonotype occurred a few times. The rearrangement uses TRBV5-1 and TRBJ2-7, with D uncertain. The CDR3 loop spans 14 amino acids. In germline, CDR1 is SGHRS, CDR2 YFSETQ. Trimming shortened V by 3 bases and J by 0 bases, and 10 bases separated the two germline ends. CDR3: CASSYSVLSYEQYF. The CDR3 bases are TGCGCCAGCAGCTACTCAGTCCTCTCCTACGAGCAGTACTTC.

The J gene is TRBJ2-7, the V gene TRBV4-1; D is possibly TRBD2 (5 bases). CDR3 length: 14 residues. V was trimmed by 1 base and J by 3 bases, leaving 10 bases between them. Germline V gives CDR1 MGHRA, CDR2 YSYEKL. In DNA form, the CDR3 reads TGCGCCAGCAGCCAAGGACTCGGGGTCTACGAGCAGTACGTC. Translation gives CASSQGLGVYEQYV.

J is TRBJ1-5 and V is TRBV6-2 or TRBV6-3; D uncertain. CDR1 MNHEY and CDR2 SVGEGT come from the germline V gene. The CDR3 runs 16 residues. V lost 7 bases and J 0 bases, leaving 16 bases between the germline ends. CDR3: CASKKTDYYSNQPQHF. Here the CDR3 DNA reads TGTGCCAGCAAAAAGACGGACTATTATAGCAATCAGCCCCAGCATTTT.

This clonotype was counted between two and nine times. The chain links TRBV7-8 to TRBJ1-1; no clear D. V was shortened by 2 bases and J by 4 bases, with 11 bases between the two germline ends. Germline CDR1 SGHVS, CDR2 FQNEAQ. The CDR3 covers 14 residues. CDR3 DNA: TGTGCCAGCAGCTTATCGGCAGGAGCCACTGAAGCTTTCTTT. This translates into CASSLSAGATEAFF.

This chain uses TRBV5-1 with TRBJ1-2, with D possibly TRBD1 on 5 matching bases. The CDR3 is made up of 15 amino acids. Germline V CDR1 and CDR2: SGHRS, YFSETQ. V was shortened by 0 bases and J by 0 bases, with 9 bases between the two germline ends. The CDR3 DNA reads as TGCGCCAGCAGCTTGGGGACACCCTCTAACTATGGCTACACCTTC. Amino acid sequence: CASSLGTPSNYGYTF.

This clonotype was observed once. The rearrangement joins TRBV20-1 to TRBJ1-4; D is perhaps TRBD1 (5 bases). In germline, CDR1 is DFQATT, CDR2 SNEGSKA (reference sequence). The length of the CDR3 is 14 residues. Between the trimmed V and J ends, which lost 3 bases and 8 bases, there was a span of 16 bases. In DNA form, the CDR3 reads TGCAGTGCTAGTCAGGGTGTAGTAGGGGAAAAACTGTTTTTT. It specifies CSASQGVVGEKLFF.

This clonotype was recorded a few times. Here the CDR3 DNA reads TGCAGTGCTAGAGATCCGGGGTTGGGTGGCTACACCTTC. Translating it yields CSARDPGLGGYTF. This chain uses TRBV20-1 with TRBJ1-2; D is unclear. Trimming left V 0 bases short and J 7 bases short, with 12 bases between. This CDR3 spans 13 amino acids. CDR1 and CDR2 (germline): DFQATT, SNEGSKA (reference sequence).

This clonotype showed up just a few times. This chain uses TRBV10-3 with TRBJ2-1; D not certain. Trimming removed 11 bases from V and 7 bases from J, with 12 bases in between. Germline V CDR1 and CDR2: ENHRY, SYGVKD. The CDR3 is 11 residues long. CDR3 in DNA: TGTGCCGCGACAACAGAAAATGAGCAGTTCTTC. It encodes CAATTENEQFF.

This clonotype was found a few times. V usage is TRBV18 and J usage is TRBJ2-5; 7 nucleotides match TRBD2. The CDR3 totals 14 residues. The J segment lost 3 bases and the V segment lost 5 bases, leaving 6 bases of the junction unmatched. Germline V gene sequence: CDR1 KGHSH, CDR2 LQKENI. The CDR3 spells CASSSTLAEETQYF. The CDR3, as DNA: TGTGCCAGCTCATCGACCCTAGCGGAAGAGACCCAGTACTTC.